The 29 T cell receptor beta chains reported below all come from one sample, sequenced in a study of blood T cell repertoires in COVID-19. The table came from immunoSEQ multiplex PCR; TCRdb's copy has only in-frame clones and leaves some out. The data show hundreds of thousands of clones, 82% seen once. Sequencing was performed on peripheral blood. These receptors all stem from a woman aged 60-70 years with active or convalescent COVID-19.

The gene calls are TRBV10-3 and TRBJ1-2; 9 bases are shared with TRBD1. V was pared by 6 bases and J by 3 bases, with 5 bases of the junction left unmatched. The CDR3 spans 14 residues. The germline V gene has CDR1 ENHRY and CDR2 SYGVKD. CDR3 coding DNA: TGTGCCATCAGGGGACAGGGTTCGGACTATGGCTACACCTTC. It specifies CAIRGQGSDYGYTF.

The chain couples TRBV11-2 to TRBJ1-5; 7 nucleotides agree with TRBD1. V dropped 4 bases and J dropped 3; count of bases not matched to a gene: 3. The germline V gene encodes CDR1 SGHAT and CDR2 FQNNGV. This CDR3 has 14 amino acids. CDR3 protein: CASSSGQHNQPQHF. The CDR3 region has the DNA TGTGCCAGCAGCTCGGGACAGCACAATCAGCCCCAGCATTTT.

The CDR3 spells CASSPPGQGDYGYTF. The CDR3, as DNA: TGTGCCAGCAGCCCCCCGGGACAGGGTGACTATGGCTACACCTTC. The gene calls are TRBV6-5 and TRBJ1-2, with TRBD1 identical over 9 bases. This CDR3 region has 15 residues. Germline V gene lookup returns CDR1 MNHEY and CDR2 SVGAGI. J lost 3 bases, V lost 6 bases, and 8 bases had no gene match.

The chain is built from TRBV15 and TRBJ2-1; D perhaps matches TRBD1 (6 bases). The V end was cut by 1 base, the J end by 2 bases, with 9 bases between. In germline, CDR1 is LNHNV, CDR2 YYDKDF (reference sequence). The CDR3 has 15 residues. In DNA, the CDR3 is TGTGCCACCAGCAGAGGCGCAGGGGCCTACAATGAGCAGTTCTTC. Residues: CATSRGAGAYNEQFF.

The rearrangement links TRBV6-2 or TRBV6-3 to TRBJ1-1; TRBD1 aligns across 10 bases. V trimming: 4 bases; J trimming: 0 bases; junction bases outside the gene matches: 5. The CDR3 length is 16 residues. From germline, CDR1 is MNHEY and CDR2 SVGEGT. CDR3 in DNA: TGTGCCAGCAGTTTCCCGGGACAGGGGTTGAACACTGAAGCTTTCTTT. It is translated as CASSFPGQGLNTEAFF.

The chain carries TRBV6-5 and TRBJ2-3; 9 bases line up with TRBD1. Trimming at V came to 1 base and at J to 3 bases, leaving 2 bases not matched to a gene. This CDR3 region has 15 residues. CDR1 MNHEY and CDR2 SVGAGI come from the germline V gene. Here the CDR3 reads CASSYWDRATDTQYF. CDR3 DNA: TGTGCCAGCAGTTACTGGGACAGGGCAACAGATACGCAGTATTTT.

This sequence joins TRBV6-5 and TRBJ1-5; D might be TRBD1 (5 bases). V shed 5 bases and J shed 5 bases, with 13 bases lying between them. The germline V gene has CDR1 MNHEY and CDR2 SVGAGI. The CDR3 is 14 amino acids. CDR3 sequence: CASSPQGGDQPQHF. Written as DNA, the CDR3 is TGTGCCAGCAGTCCCCAGGGAGGGGATCAGCCCCAGCATTTT.

The V call is TRBV7-3, the J call TRBJ2-3, with 9 nucleotides matching TRBD2. The CDR3 runs 15 residues. Germline CDR1 reads SGHTA; CDR2 reads FQGTGA. The V and J ends lost 6 bases and 1 base, in that order; junction bases with no gene match: 5. The DNA for the CDR3 is TGTGCCAGCAGTCATAGCGGGGGAGGCACAGATACGCAGTATTTT. This gives the protein CASSHSGGGTDTQYF.

The chain links TRBV28 to TRBJ1-2; the match to TRBD1 covers 7 bases. Germline V gene sequence: CDR1 MDHEN, CDR2 SYDVKM. Germline trimming cut 5 bases from V and 2 bases from J; bases unmatched to any gene: 2. The CDR3 is 13 residues long. The CDR3 sequence is CASSPDRNYGYTF. CDR3 sequence (DNA): TGTGCCAGCAGTCCGGACAGGAACTATGGCTACACCTTC.

There are a few counts of this clone. The CDR3 here is CASSLNTYNSPLHF. The CDR3 nucleotides read TGCGCCAGCAGCCTGAACACCTATAATTCACCCCTCCACTTT. The rearrangement uses TRBV5-1 and TRBJ1-6; no reliable D call. The CDR3 sequence is 14 residues long. V was trimmed by 4 bases and J by 2 bases, leaving 7 bases between them. Germline V lookup: CDR1 SGHRS, CDR2 YFSETQ.

CDR3 in amino acids: CASSLAQRQLNQPQHF. The CDR3 DNA follows: TGTGCCAGCAGCTTAGCGCAGAGACAGCTAAATCAGCCCCAGCATTTT. V usage is TRBV7-8 and J usage is TRBJ1-5, with D maybe TRBD1 (5 bases). Germline V gene lookup returns CDR1 SGHVS and CDR2 FQNEAQ. The CDR3 is 16 residues long. V was trimmed by 0 bases and J by 4 bases, leaving 13 bases between them.

The CDR3 is CASSPQYANTEAFF. The CDR3, as DNA: TGTGCCAGCAGTCCCCAGTACGCGAACACTGAAGCTTTCTTT. This chain connects TRBV27 to TRBJ1-1; D remains ambiguous. This CDR3 region has 14 residues. The germline V gene has CDR1 MNHEY and CDR2 SMNVEV (reference sequence). Trimming cost V 5 bases and J 1 base, with 11 bases left between them.

The gene calls are TRBV30 and TRBJ2-2, with TRBD2 matching over 11 bases. This CDR3 comprises 14 residues. The germline V gene has CDR1 GTSNPN and CDR2 SVGIG (reference sequence). Losses at the gene ends were 5 bases for V and 6 bases for J; bases not matched to a gene: 5. The chain's CDR3 is CAWGGTSGAGELFF. Here the CDR3 DNA reads TGTGCCTGGGGTGGGACTAGCGGTGCCGGGGAGCTGTTTTTT. Based on the CDR3 plus reference TRBV30 and TRBJ2-2, the full variable domain is SQTIHQWPATLVQPVGSPLSLECTVEGTSNPNLYWYRQAAGRGLQLLFYSVGIGQISSEVPQNLSASRPQDRQFILSSKKLLLSDSGFYLCAWGGTSGAGELFFGEGSRLTVL.

J is TRBJ1-1 and V is TRBV5-6; D is undetermined. The CDR3 covers 13 residues. Germline CDR1 and CDR2: SGHDT and YYEEEE. V was clipped by 2 bases and J by 2 bases, with 7 bases between them. The CDR3 coding sequence is TGTGCCAGCAGCTTCGACAAAAACACTGAAGCTTTCTTT. Amino acids: CASSFDKNTEAFF.

The V and J genes are TRBV18 and TRBJ2-4; TRBD1 aligns across 9 bases. V lost 2 bases, J lost 2 bases, and 7 bases stayed unmatched. In germline, CDR1 is KGHSH, CDR2 LQKENI. The CDR3 consists of 17 residues. The CDR3 loop reads CASSPTRTGESKNIQYF. The CDR3 nucleotides read TGTGCCAGCTCACCAACCCGGACAGGGGAATCCAAAAACATTCAGTACTTC.

V is TRBV7-9 and J is TRBJ1-2; tentatively, D is TRBD1 (5 bases). The CDR3 runs to 12 residues. V lost 2 bases and J lost 8, with 9 bases in between. Germline V gene sequence: CDR1 SEHNR, CDR2 FQNEAQ (reference sequence). This chain's CDR3 is CASSLRGKGYTF. The CDR3 coding sequence is TGTGCCAGCAGCTTACGGGGGAAGGGCTACACCTTC.

V and J are TRBV18 and TRBJ1-2; TRBD1 is a possible D gene (5 bases). V was pared by 0 bases and J by 4 bases, with 9 bases between. The germline CDR1 and CDR2 sequences are KGHSH and LQKENI. The CDR3 sequence is 14 residues long. The CDR3 loop is CASSPPGPSYGYTF. For the CDR3, the DNA is TGTGCCAGCTCACCACCGGGGCCAAGCTATGGCTACACCTTC.

The V call is TRBV19, the J call TRBJ1-4; no firm D call. This CDR3 contains 14 residues. The ends were cut back, 3 bases at V and 8 bases at J, with 13 bases in the middle. In germline, CDR1 is LNHDA, CDR2 SQIVND (reference sequence). Here the CDR3 reads CASSIGRYSEKLFF. CDR3 coding DNA: TGTGCCAGTAGTATTGGTAGATACTCAGAAAAACTGTTTTTT. Filled out from reference TRBV19 and TRBJ1-4, the complete variable domain reads DGGITQSPKYLFRKEGQNVTLSCEQNLNHDAMYWYRQDPGQGLRLIYYSQIVNDFQKGDIAEGYSVSREKKESFPLTVTSAQKNPTAFYLCASSIGRYSEKLFFGSGTQLSVL.

The chain employs TRBV6-2 or TRBV6-3 and TRBJ2-7; TRBD1 is a possible D gene (6 bases). V was shortened by 2 bases and J by 4 bases, with 15 bases between the two germline ends. CDR3 length: 15 amino acids. The germline gives CDR1 MNHEY, CDR2 SVGEGT. The CDR3 sequence is CASSYAGDPRYEQYF. In nucleotides, the CDR3 is TGTGCCAGCAGTTACGCAGGGGACCCTCGGTACGAGCAGTACTTC.

V gene TRBV5-1 combines with J gene TRBJ2-5, with TRBD2 identical over 8 bases. Germline values: CDR1 SGHRS, CDR2 YFSETQ. The CDR3 loop spans 15 amino acids. V lost 3 bases, J lost 4 bases, and 8 bases stayed unmatched. CDR3 bases: TGCGCCAGCAGCTGGGGGACTAGTCGTCCAGAGACCCAGTACTTC. It translates to CASSWGTSRPETQYF.

This chain connects TRBV3-1 (or the pseudogene TRBV3-2) to TRBJ1-2, with TRBD1 identical over 8 bases. The CDR3 runs to 17 residues. Germline V gives CDR1 LGHDT, CDR2 YNNKEL (reference sequence). Trimming took 1 base from V and 2 from J; bases not matched to a gene: 9. CDR3 DNA sequence: TGTGCCAGCAGCCAAGTGAGAGGGGCAGGGGGCAACTATGGCTACACCTTC. Its translation is CASSQVRGAGGNYGYTF.

This rearrangement joins TRBV9 to TRBJ1-6, with D perhaps TRBD1 (6 bases). This CDR3 region has 17 residues. The ends were cut back, 0 bases at V and 1 base at J, with 11 bases in the middle. The germline V gene has CDR1 SGDLS and CDR2 YYNGEE. Here the CDR3 DNA reads TGTGCCAGCAGCGTAGGGGCAGGGGAATCCTATAATTCACCCCTCCACTTT. This encodes CASSVGAGESYNSPLHF.

The chain recombines TRBV7-2 with TRBJ2-3; TRBD2 matches 11 bases. The V gene's germline CDR1 is SGHTA and CDR2 FQGNSA. V shed 5 bases, J shed 6 bases, and the junction held 10 bases outside the gene matches. The CDR3 contains 16 residues. CDR3 bases: TGTGCCAGCAGCGCAGAGGTGTTAGCGGGGGGGGATACGCAGTATTTT. This gives the protein CASSAEVLAGGDTQYF.

The chain is built from TRBV4-1 and TRBJ1-1, with 11 nucleotides matching TRBD1. J gave up 3 bases and V 6 bases, and 0 bases lay outside the gene matches. The CDR3 loop spans 13 amino acids. CDR1 is MGHRA and CDR2 is YSYEKL in the germline V gene. The CDR3 DNA follows: TGCGCCAGCAGGGGACAGGGGGACACTGAAGCTTTCTTT. Encoded protein: CASRGQGDTEAFF.

The J gene is TRBJ2-5, the V gene TRBV5-6; D unresolved. The germline gives CDR1 SGHDT, CDR2 YYEEEE. The CDR3 length is 11 residues. The V and J ends lost 3 bases and 4 bases respectively, with 4 bases between them. CDR3: CASSSLETQYF. Here the CDR3 DNA reads TGTGCCAGCAGCTCCCTAGAGACCCAGTACTTC.

The V and J genes are TRBV11-2 and TRBJ1-4; no reliable D call. Germline V gene data show CDR1 as SGHAT and CDR2 as FQNNGV. Trimming removed 5 bases at V and 5 bases at J, with 9 bases between. The CDR3 totals 13 residues. The CDR3 here is CASSLVRNEKLFF. DNA for the CDR3: TGTGCCAGCAGCCTGGTCAGAAATGAAAAACTGTTTTTT.

V usage is TRBV11-2 and J usage is TRBJ1-1; D is uncertain. V was cut by 6 bases and J by 13 bases, with 12 bases left in between. Per the germline V gene, CDR1 is SGHAT and CDR2 is FQNNGV. This CDR3 has 10 residues. The DNA of the CDR3 is TGTGCCAGCAGTGAGGGCGCGGTTTTCTTT. It specifies CASSEGAVFF.

The sample holds one count of this clone. This chain joins TRBV2 and TRBJ1-1; no definite D call. With 10 bases removed from V and 1 base from J, the gap between germline ends came to 16 bases. This CDR3 has 14 amino acids. The germline V gene encodes CDR1 SNHLY and CDR2 FYNNEI. The chain's CDR3 is CATTLGSWNTEAFF. In DNA form, the CDR3 reads TGTGCCACTACTTTAGGGAGTTGGAACACTGAAGCTTTCTTT.

This chain joins TRBV19 and TRBJ1-2, with D unresolved. CDR1 and CDR2 (germline): LNHDA, SQIVND (reference sequence). Trimming removed 6 bases at V and 4 bases at J, with 12 bases between. CDR3 length equals 13 residues. CDR3: CASRSTDFYGYTF. The CDR3 DNA reads as TGTGCCAGTAGATCGACTGATTTCTATGGCTACACCTTC.